Below, 28 T cell receptor beta chains from the same sample are listed, as sequenced in a study of tumor-infiltrating lymphocytes in primary liver carcinoma listed by TCRdb under 2017. Without any cell sorting, total RNA and DNA were co-extracted from around 18-30 mg of bulk tissue using the AllPrep DNA/RNA mini kit. The sample was run on an Illumina HiSeq 2500. A constant-region primer and ProtoScript II reverse transcriptase were used to reverse-transcribe TCRbeta-specific cDNA from roughly 500 ng total RNA. The TCRbeta libraries were prepared through three rounds of nested multiplex PCR following a slightly modified ARM-PCR procedure. Each of the first two PCR rounds ran for approximately 10 cycles using multiplex TRBV1-TRBV30 forward primers together with a Cbeta reverse primer. TCRdb passed the public sequencing reads through fastp at Q25 and MiXCR, retaining productive beta sequences. When rows share a CDR3 protein, they turn into one entry using the most common DNA and genes. The sample data list roughly 190,000 distinct CDR3 sequences, and around four fifths of these were observed just once. The ten biggest clones cover over 15% of the sample.

Material for sequencing was tumor tissue from primary liver carcinoma. These receptors were taken from a man aged 40-49 years with primary liver carcinoma and hepatitis B virus infection.

Concerning this clonotype: Relative to the germline gene, one junction end is altered; a read error may explain this. V is TRBV11-2 and J is TRBJ2-5; no clear D gene. The CDR3 has 15 residues. CDR1 is SGHAT and CDR2 is FQNNGV in the germline V gene. CDR3 coding DNA: TGTGACAGCAACCCCGTCGGGCTAATCCCAGAGACCCAGTACTTC. Amino acid sequence: CDSNPVGLIPETQYF. Filled out from reference TRBV11-2 and TRBJ2-5, the complete variable domain reads EAGVAQSPRYKIIEKRQSVAFWCNPISGHATLYWYQQILGQGPKLLIQFQNNGVVDDSQLPKDRFSAERLKGVDSTLKIQPAKLEDSAVYLCDSNPVGLIPETQYFGPGTRLLVL.

In the case of this clonotype: The junction and the germline gene differ at one end; a read error may be behind it. This chain connects TRBV4-3 to TRBJ1-3, with D possibly being TRBD1 (5 bases). The V gene's germline CDR1 is LGHNA and CDR2 YSLEER. The CDR3 spans 14 residues. CDR3 DNA sequence: TGCACCAGCAACCAAGGACAACTGGGAAACACCATATATTTT. Its translation is CTSNQGQLGNTIYF.

This chain joins TRBV12-3 or TRBV12-4 and TRBJ2-1, with 7 bases lining up with TRBD2. The V segment lost 8 bases and the J segment 8 bases; nucleotides outside the gene matches: 9. This CDR3 spans 13 amino acids. CDR3 DNA: TGTGCCAGCGGCCAGGGAGGGAGGGATGAGCAGTTCTTC. Residues: CASGQGGRDEQFF.

Details on this clonotype: This is likely a read error, given that the CDR3 carries no conserved phenylalanine or tryptophan at its end. The chain recombines TRBV4-1 with TRBJ2-5; TRBD2 is a possible D gene (6 bases). Between the trimmed V and J ends, which lost 6 bases and 2 bases, there was a span of 13 bases. Germline-derived CDR1 and CDR2 are MGHRA and YSYEKL. The CDR3 spans 14 residues. Here the CDR3 reads CASRLTGEQETQYL. DNA for the CDR3: TGCGCCAGCAGACTCACGGGGGAACAAGAGACCCAGTACTTA.

Worth noting for this clonotype: At one boundary the junction diverges from the germline segment, which might be a read error. In nucleotides, the CDR3 is TGTGCCAGCAGCTTAAACCCGGGGGGGATGGCCGAGGAGCTGTTATTT. It specifies CASSLNPGGMAEELLF. The chain couples TRBV7-3 to TRBJ2-2, with 8 bases fitting TRBD2. The length of the CDR3 is 16 residues. Germline V gene data show CDR1 as SGHTA and CDR2 as FQGTGA.

V usage is TRBV5-4 and J usage is TRBJ2-2; maybe TRBD1 (6 bases). Germline values: CDR1 SGHNT, CDR2 YYREEE (reference sequence). V lost 6 bases, J lost 4 bases, and 13 bases lay in between. CDR3 length equals 14 residues. In nucleotides, the CDR3 is TGTGCCAGCATGCCAGGGGCGAGCACCGGGGAGCTGTTTTTT. Translation gives CASMPGASTGELFF. Using reference TRBV5-4 and TRBJ2-2 for the parts outside the CDR3, the full variable domain is ETGVTQSPTHLIKTRGQQVTLRCSSQSGHNTVSWYQQALGQGPQFIFQYYREEENGRGNFPPRFSGLQFPNYSSELNVNALELDDSALYLCASMPGASTGELFFGEGSRLTVL.

The chain employs TRBV12-3 or TRBV12-4 and TRBJ1-5; 11 positions agree with TRBD1. The V and J ends lost 3 bases and 9 bases, in that order; junction bases with no gene match: 7. The CDR3 has 15 residues. CDR3 region: CASSFGTGGHRPQHF. CDR3 nucleotides: TGTGCCAGCAGTTTCGGGACAGGGGGTCATCGGCCCCAGCATTTT.

On this clonotype: It is likely a read error, because the conserved phenylalanine at the end of the CDR3 is missing. Because the CDR3's place on the DNA is in doubt, the DNA is left out and the CDR3 is given as listed by TCRdb. The chain combines TRBV11-1 with TRBJ2-4; the table's TRBD2 call for D was not verified on the DNA. Germline CDR1 and CDR2: SGHAT and FQDESV (reference sequence). Including both end residues, the CDR3 is 17 amino acids long. CDR3 in amino acids: CASSFPGTCGTKNIQNL.

The chain recombines TRBV5-1 with TRBJ2-5, with 9 bases matching TRBD2. The germline CDR1 and CDR2 sequences are SGHRS and YFSETQ. This CDR3 has 15 amino acids. CDR3 region: CTGSYIAGAGETQYF. As DNA, the CDR3 is TGCACCGGCAGCTATATAGCGGGAGCCGGAGAGACCCAGTACTTC.

As for this clonotype: Sequence at one end of the junction differs from germline and may be a read error. The gene calls are TRBV29-1 and TRBJ2-1; 13 nucleotides agree with TRBD2. This CDR3 contains 15 residues. CDR1 is SQVTM and CDR2 is ANQGSEA in the germline V gene. The CDR3 region has the DNA TGCAGCATTGGACTAGCGGGAGAGTTCTACAATGCGCAGTTCTTC. Protein product: CSIGLAGEFYNAQFF.

On this clonotype: Possible read error: a much larger clone is one base away. Written as DNA, the CDR3 is TGTGCCAGCAGTCTCACAGGGGGCGGAGGACGAGAAGCTTTATTT. This gives the protein CASSLTGGGGREALF. V is TRBV6-1 and J is TRBJ1-1; TRBD1 aligns across 9 bases. This CDR3 region has 15 residues. Per germline, CDR1 MNHNS and CDR2 SASEGT.

This chain joins TRBV4-3 and TRBJ2-7; D remains ambiguous. The V gene's germline CDR1 is LGHNA and CDR2 YSLEER. Trimming removed 0 bases at V and 6 bases at J, with 9 bases between. The CDR3 totals 13 residues. The CDR3 spells CASSQEQRREQYF. CDR3 nucleotides: TGCGCCAGCAGCCAAGAACAGCGCCGCGAGCAGTACTTC.

Comment on this clonotype: At one boundary the junction diverges from the germline segment, which might be a read error. The V call is TRBV4-2, the J call TRBJ2-7; 8 bases match TRBD1. Germline V gives CDR1 LGHNA, CDR2 YNFKEQ. The CDR3 totals 14 residues. The CDR3 DNA reads as TGTGCCATCAGCCAAGATGACAGGGGCCACGAGCAGTACTTC. Encoded protein: CAISQDDRGHEQYF.

Note on this clonotype: Sequence at one end of the junction differs from germline and may be a read error. The gene calls are TRBV6-6 and TRBJ1-3; 9 nucleotides match TRBD1. The CDR3 is 15 residues long. Germline V gives CDR1 MNHNY, CDR2 SVGAGI (reference sequence). The CDR3, as DNA: TGTGCCATCAGTTCAGACAGGGGGTACGGAAACACCATATATTTT. Translated, it gives CAISSDRGYGNTIYF.

As to this clonotype: Its ends do not fully match the called genes, so a read error is possible. The chain couples TRBV11-2 to TRBJ2-7, with D perhaps matching TRBD1 (5 bases). In germline, CDR1 is SGHAT, CDR2 FQNNGV. This CDR3 spans 14 amino acids. CDR3 residues: CASSPNRNSYEQWF. The CDR3, as DNA: TGTGCCAGCAGCCCTAACAGGAACTCCTACGAGCAGTGGTTC. Looking up the rest from reference TRBV11-2 and TRBJ2-7 gives the full variable domain: EAGVAQSPRYKIIEKRQSVAFWCNPISGHATLYWYQQILGQGPKLLIQFQNNGVVDDSQLPKDRFSAERLKGVDSTLKIQPAKLEDSAVYLCASSPNRNSYEQWFGPGTRLTVT.

Concerning this clonotype: Here the CDR3 omits its conserved ending phenylalanine or tryptophan, so a read error is the likely source. The chain carries TRBV6-2 or TRBV6-3 and TRBJ2-7; maybe TRBD1 (5 bases). CDR3 length: 12 residues. Looked up from germline, CDR1 is MNHEY and CDR2 is SVGEGT. V was pared by 6 bases and J by 3 bases, with 9 bases between. The chain's CDR3 is CASRSGIYEQYL. The CDR3 DNA sequence: TGTGCCAGCAGATCAGGGATCTACGAGCAGTACCTC.

In the case of this clonotype: As the CDR3 is not closed by the conserved phenylalanine or tryptophan, this likely results from a read error. V and J are TRBV4-2 and TRBJ2-5; D remains unclear. Germline assignment: CDR1 LGHNA and CDR2 YNFKEQ. This CDR3 has 15 residues. Here the CDR3 DNA reads TGTGCCAGCAGCAGGACGGACGAGTACCAAGAGGCCCAGTACTTG. It encodes CASSRTDEYQEAQYL.

Notes on this clonotype: Without the conserved terminal phenylalanine or tryptophan, this CDR3 likely stems from a read error. This rearrangement joins TRBV5-5 to TRBJ1-2, with no clear D. Germline V gives CDR1 SGHKS, CDR2 YYEKEE (reference sequence). The germline V and J ends were trimmed by 4 bases and 5 bases, with 18 bases remaining between them. The CDR3 spans 15 residues. For the CDR3, the DNA is TGTGCCAGCAGCCAACGGATCAATGGGGAGTATGGCTACACCTAC. This encodes CASSQRINGEYGYTY.

A remark on this clonotype: Mismatch with germline at one junction end may stem from a read error. V is TRBV28 and J is TRBJ1-5, with 8 nucleotides matching TRBD1. Germline CDR1 is MDHEN and CDR2 is SYDVKM. This CDR3 spans 14 amino acids. CDR3 bases: TGCGGCAGCAGGTCGACAGGGGCTTCCCAGCCCCAGCATTTT. It translates to CGSRSTGASQPQHF.

In its sample, this clonotype was seen once. This chain joins TRBV29-1 and TRBJ2-7, with a tentative D call TRBD2 (6 bases). V was shortened by 7 bases and J by 6 bases, with 19 bases between the two germline ends. This CDR3 has 13 residues. From germline, CDR1 is SQVTM and CDR2 ANQGSEA. In nucleotides, the CDR3 is TGCAGCGCCCGGGAGACCTTTCAGGGCGAGCAGTACTTC. Its translation is CSARETFQGEQYF.

Concerning this clonotype: The conserved closing phenylalanine or tryptophan is absent in this CDR3, likely reflecting a read error. V is TRBV11-1 and J is TRBJ1-2; no definite D call. The germline V and J ends were trimmed by 0 bases and 7 bases, with 12 bases remaining between them. This CDR3 has 14 amino acids. Germline lookup yields CDR1 SGHAT and CDR2 FQDESV (reference sequence). For the CDR3, the DNA is TGTGCCAGCAGCTTAGCGCCCCAAGGCGGTGGCTACACCTTA. Translating gives CASSLAPQGGGYTL.

A note on this clonotype: The junction shows a germline mismatch at one end, possibly a read error. This sequence joins TRBV6-2 or TRBV6-3 and TRBJ1-5; 8 bases agree with TRBD1. There are 15 residues in the CDR3. Looked up from germline, CDR1 is MNHEY and CDR2 is SVGEGT. CDR3 bases: TGTGCCAGCAGCCCATGGGACAGGATAAATCAGCACCAGCATTTT. It encodes CASSPWDRINQHQHF.

About this clonotype itself: A junction end diverges from the germline sequence, so it may reflect a read error. V and J are TRBV11-1 and TRBJ2-4, with a weak D call TRBD2 (6 bases). This CDR3 spans 17 amino acids. Looked up from germline, CDR1 is SGHAT and CDR2 is FQDESV (reference sequence). For the CDR3, the DNA is TGTGCCAGCAGCTTTCCAGGGACTTGCGTGACCAAAAACAATCAGTACTTC. The encoded protein is CASSFPGTCVTKNNQYF.

With respect to this clonotype: This is likely a read error, given that the CDR3 carries no conserved phenylalanine or tryptophan at its end. This chain connects TRBV10-3 to TRBJ1-2, with TRBD1 as a possible D gene (6 bases). The CDR3 totals 14 residues. In germline, CDR1 is ENHRY, CDR2 SYGVKD. V was cut by 3 bases and J by 3 bases, with 11 bases left in between. CDR3 nucleotides: TGTGCCATCAGTGACTCGTCAGGGGACTATGGCTACACCTCC. Its translation: CAISDSSGDYGYTS.

Of note for this clonotype: A junction boundary mismatches the germline segment, possibly from a read error. The chain uses TRBV2 and TRBJ2-1, with 8 bases matching TRBD2. This CDR3 comprises 14 residues. Germline V gene sequence: CDR1 SNHLY, CDR2 FYNNEI. CDR3 bases: TGTGCAAGCACTGGGACTAGAGGAGGCAATGAGCAGTTCTTC. Translated, it gives CASTGTRGGNEQFF.

About this clonotype itself: This likely comes from a read error, as the CDR3 has no conserved phenylalanine or tryptophan at its end. CDR3 nucleotides: TGTGCCAGCAGAGCGGACAGCACAGATACGCAGTATTTA. Protein product: CASRADSTDTQYL. V is TRBV2 and J is TRBJ2-3; a weak D match, TRBD2 (5 bases). V was cut by 6 bases and J by 0 bases, with 7 bases left in between. CDR3 length: 13 residues. Germline CDR1 SNHLY, CDR2 FYNNEI.

In regard to this clonotype: The junction departs from germline at one end; a sequencing error may be responsible. The chain uses TRBV4-3 and TRBJ2-7, with D tentatively TRBD2 (6 bases). The CDR3 runs to 15 residues. The germline V gene encodes CDR1 LGHNA and CDR2 YSLEER. The DNA for the CDR3 is TGCGCAAGCAGCCAAGAGTACGGGAGTAAATACGAGCAGTACTTC. Translating gives CASSQEYGSKYEQYF.

This clonotype was counted between two and nine times. A read error may account for a junction end that differs from germline. The chain combines TRBV28 with TRBJ2-1; 9 bases fit TRBD2. CDR1 is MDHEN and CDR2 is SYDVKM in the germline V gene. The CDR3 spans 15 residues. The CDR3 DNA follows: TGTACCAGCAGAAATAGCGGGAGCTCCTATAATGAGCAGTTCTTC. This translates into CTSRNSGSSYNEQFF. The full variable domain, with the rest looked up from reference TRBV28 and TRBJ2-1, is DVKVTQSSRYLVKRTGEKVFLECVQDMDHENMFWYRQDPGLGLRLIYFSYDVKMKEKGDIPEGYSVSREKKERFSLILESASTNQTSMYLCTSRNSGSSYNEQFFGPGTRLTVL.